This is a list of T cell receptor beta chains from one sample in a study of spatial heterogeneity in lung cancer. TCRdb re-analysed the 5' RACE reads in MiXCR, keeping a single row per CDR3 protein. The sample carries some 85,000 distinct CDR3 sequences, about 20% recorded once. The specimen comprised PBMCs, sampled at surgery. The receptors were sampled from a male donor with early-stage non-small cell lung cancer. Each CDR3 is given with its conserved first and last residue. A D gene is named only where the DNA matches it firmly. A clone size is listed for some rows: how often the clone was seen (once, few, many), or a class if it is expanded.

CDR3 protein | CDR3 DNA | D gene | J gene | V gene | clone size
CASSAQPGQNTEAFF | TGTGCCAGCAGCGCACAACCGGGACAAAACACTGAAGCTTTCTTT | NA | TRBJ1-1 | TRBV7-2 | NA
CSVEGRANTGELFF | TGCAGCGTTGAGGGTCGCGCGAACACCGGGGAGCTGTTTTTT | NA | TRBJ2-2 | TRBV29-1 | few
CSAGQASYEQYF | TGCAGCGCGGGACAGGCGTCCTACGAGCAGTACTTC | TRBD1 | TRBJ2-7 | TRBV29-1 | once
CSAREVGTRPHEQYF | TGCAGTGCTAGAGAAGTGGGGACAAGACCGCACGAGCAGTACTTC | NA | TRBJ2-7 | TRBV20-1 | NA
CASSQEGVGRFFAGQYF | TGCGCCAGCAGCCAAGAGGGTGTCGGCAGATTTTTTGCAGGGCAGTACTTC | NA | TRBJ2-7 | TRBV4-1 | many
CASSLPDLTEQYF | TGTGCCAGCAGCTTACCCGACTTGACCGAGCAGTACTTC | NA | TRBJ2-7 | TRBV7-9 | few
CASSAGGRDEQYF | TGTGCCAGCAGTGCCGGGGGGAGGGACGAGCAGTACTTC | TRBD2 | TRBJ2-7 | TRBV6-6 | few
CASSYPGAAQYF | TGTGCCAGCAGTTACCCGGGGGCGGCGCAGTATTTT | NA | TRBJ2-3 | TRBV6-5 | NA
CASSSWTSTDTQYF | TGTGCCAGCAGCTCCTGGACATCCACAGATACGCAGTATTTT | NA | TRBJ2-3 | TRBV11-3 | few
CASSLGATGLGDF | TGTGCCAGCAGCTTAGGGGCAACAGGACTTGGGGACTTC | NA | TRBJ2-5 | TRBV11-3 | NA
CASSLDGAEEEQFF | TGTGCCAGCAGCTTAGATGGTGCCGAAGAGGAGCAGTTCTTC | NA | TRBJ2-1 | TRBV11-2 | few
CASSLRVSSYEQYF | TGCGCCAGCAGCTTGAGAGTCAGCTCCTACGAGCAGTACTTC | NA | TRBJ2-7 | TRBV5-1 | few
CASSQDLPGTGELFF | TGCGCCAGCAGCCAAGATCTTCCGGGCACCGGGGAGCTGTTTTTT | NA | TRBJ2-2 | TRBV4-1 | many
CAISGMGGEAYEQYF | TGTGCCATCAGTGGGATGGGCGGGGAAGCCTACGAGCAGTACTTC | NA | TRBJ2-7 | TRBV10-3 | many
CASSPGVRGGTEAFF | TGTGCCAGCAGTCCCGGGGTGAGGGGAGGTACTGAAGCTTTCTTT | NA | TRBJ1-1 | TRBV27 | NA
CASSPRAPGEQYF | TGTGCCAGCAGCCCCCGCGCTCCGGGAGAGCAGTACTTC | NA | TRBJ2-7 | TRBV7-2 | many
CASSLRGINEKLFF | TGTGCCAGCAGTTTGAGAGGTATCAATGAAAAACTGTTTTTT | NA | TRBJ1-4 | TRBV12-3/TRBV12-4 | many
CASSYLARSSYEQYF | TGTGCCAGCAGTTACCTAGCAAGGAGCTCCTACGAGCAGTACTTC | NA | TRBJ2-7 | TRBV6-6 | NA
CASSYGTPLYQETQYF | TGTGCCAGCAGTTACGGGACCCCCCTCTACCAAGAGACCCAGTACTTC | NA | TRBJ2-5 | TRBV6-2/TRBV6-3 | few
CASSPEALSPEQFF | TGCGCCAGCAGCCCGGAGGCTTTGTCCCCCGAGCAGTTCTTC | NA | TRBJ2-1 | TRBV5-1 | many
CSSRPGTGATEAFF | TGCAGTTCCAGACCTGGGACAGGGGCAACTGAAGCTTTCTTT | TRBD1 | TRBJ1-1 | TRBV20-1 | many
CASSLQIEETQYF | TGTGCCAGCAGCTTACAGATAGAAGAGACCCAGTACTTC | NA | TRBJ2-5 | TRBV7-9 | NA
CSARPGSWLNTEAFF | TGCAGTGCTAGACCTGGGAGTTGGTTGAACACTGAAGCTTTCTTT | NA | TRBJ1-1 | TRBV20-1 | NA
CATSPTGTYEQYF | TGTGCCACCAGTCCCACAGGAACCTACGAGCAGTACTTC | NA | TRBJ2-7 | TRBV24-1 | few
CASSPTPPGRGRSEQYF | TGTGCCAGCAGTCCAACCCCCCCCGGCCGGGGGCGTAGCGAGCAGTACTTC | NA | TRBJ2-7 | TRBV27 | few
CASSYWTENTEAFF | TGTGCCAGCAGTTATTGGACAGAGAACACTGAAGCTTTCTTT | NA | TRBJ1-1 | TRBV6-2/TRBV6-3 | NA
CAISEYAGVTYEQYF | TGTGCCATCAGTGAGTATGCAGGGGTTACCTACGAGCAGTACTTC | NA | TRBJ2-7 | TRBV10-3 | few
CASSFNEVAKNIQYF | TGTGCCAGCAGTTTCAACGAGGTAGCCAAAAACATTCAGTACTTC | NA | TRBJ2-4 | TRBV12-3/TRBV12-4 | NA
CASSYTTAISHNEQFF | TGTGCCAGCAGTTACACGACAGCGATATCTCACAATGAGCAGTTCTTC | NA | TRBJ2-1 | TRBV6-2/TRBV6-3 | few
CASGTGYGYTF | TGTGCCAGTGGGACAGGCTATGGCTACACCTTC | TRBD1 | TRBJ1-2 | TRBV19 | NA
CASSTTSGRRNEQFF | TGTGCCAGCAGTACTACTAGCGGGAGGAGGAATGAGCAGTTCTTC | TRBD2 | TRBJ2-1 | TRBV25-1 | NA
CASTFGGSPYEQYF | TGTGCCAGCACCTTCGGGGGTTCACCCTACGAGCAGTACTTC | NA | TRBJ2-7 | TRBV11-3 | many
CASSTGTSGGSEQFF | TGCGCCAGCAGCACCGGGACTAGTGGGGGATCGGAGCAGTTCTTC | TRBD2 | TRBJ2-1 | TRBV5-1 | few
CSASHHGGRVTDTQYF | TGCAGTGCTAGTCATCACGGGGGCCGGGTGACAGATACGCAGTATTTT | NA | TRBJ2-3 | TRBV20-1 | NA
CASSLYPKPYEQYF | TGTGCCAGCAGTTTATACCCGAAACCCTACGAGCAGTACTTC | NA | TRBJ2-7 | TRBV27 | NA
CASNWQRTGVHF | TGTGCCAGCAACTGGCAAAGGACAGGGGTCCACTTC | TRBD1 | TRBJ2-4 | TRBV25-1 | NA
CATTGGEETQYF | TGTGCCACCACAGGGGGCGAAGAGACCCAGTACTTC | TRBD1 | TRBJ2-5 | TRBV28 | many
CASSNRDRLAEQYF | TGTGCCAGCAGCAACCGGGACCGTCTCGCCGAGCAGTACTTC | NA | TRBJ2-7 | TRBV9 | few
CSVIKPGDTDTQYF | TGCAGCGTTATTAAACCGGGGGACACAGATACGCAGTATTTT | NA | TRBJ2-3 | TRBV29-1 | many
CSVEGTSGGALAGTDTQYF | TGCAGCGTTGAAGGGACTAGCGGGGGGGCCTTGGCGGGCACAGATACGCAGTATTTT | TRBD2 | TRBJ2-3 | TRBV29-1 | few
CASSPGTTNEAFF | TGTGCCAGCAGTCCCGGGACAACTAATGAAGCTTTCTTT | NA | TRBJ1-1 | TRBV7-9 | NA
CASSSGGGRNIQYF | TGTGCCAGCAGCTCCGGTGGGGGGCGAAACATTCAGTACTTC | NA | TRBJ2-4 | TRBV2 | few
CSATTGGSSYNEQFF | TGCAGTGCTACGACGGGGGGGAGCTCCTACAATGAGCAGTTCTTC | TRBD2 | TRBJ2-1 | TRBV20-1 | NA
CSVEDLEGLETQYF | TGCAGCGTTGAAGATCTGGAGGGTTTAGAGACCCAGTACTTC | NA | TRBJ2-5 | TRBV29-1 | NA
CASSRSGAEARIAKNIQYF | TGTGCCAGCAGCCGGAGCGGAGCGGAAGCCAGAATAGCCAAAAACATTCAGTACTTC | NA | TRBJ2-4 | TRBV3-1 | many
CASSQEPQQFNSPLHF | TGTGCCAGCAGCCAAGAGCCCCAGCAGTTTAATTCACCCCTCCACTTT | NA | TRBJ1-6 | TRBV4-2 | NA
CSASPGLAGEAHNEQFF | TGCAGTGCTAGCCCCGGACTAGCGGGAGAGGCCCACAATGAGCAGTTCTTC | TRBD2 | TRBJ2-1 | TRBV20-1 | NA
CASSLSSRGGTLYNEQFF | TGTGCCAGCAGTTTATCTAGTCGGGGAGGGACCTTATACAATGAGCAGTTCTTC | TRBD2 | TRBJ2-1 | TRBV28 | few
CASSSRDRVYNEQFF | TGTGCCAGCAGTAGCCGGGACAGGGTTTACAATGAGCAGTTCTTC | TRBD1 | TRBJ2-1 | TRBV6-2/TRBV6-3 | NA
CASRGGRINEKLFF | TGTGCCAGCAGGGGAGGACGGATTAATGAAAAACTGTTTTTT | NA | TRBJ1-4 | TRBV6-6 | few